This paragraph covers one T cell receptor beta chain sequence. These data belong to a study of blood T cell repertoires in COVID-19. Study-level information: Donors in the United States, Italy and Spain gave samples during acute or convalescent COVID-19.

Germline CDR1 reads SNHLY; CDR2 reads FYNNEI. The CDR3 sequence is 15 residues long. V was shortened by 2 bases and J by 3 bases, with 11 bases between the two germline ends. Assay: immunoSEQ multiplex PCR; the TCRdb copy retains only in-frame clones and omits some. The profile shows approximately 240,000 clones, roughly nine tenths of them singletons. Participants reported their clinical history, and cohort assignment relied on those reports. The chain recombines TRBV2 with TRBJ2-1; maybe TRBD1 (6 bases). The sample taken for sequencing was PBMCs or T cells enriched from blood (not recorded which). The TCR comes from a woman under 40 with acute COVID-19. The CDR3 loop is CASSELAGDYNEQFF. DNA of the CDR3: TGTGCCAGCAGTGAACTGGCAGGGGACTACAATGAGCAGTTCTTC. Drawing the rest from reference TRBV2 and TRBJ2-1, the complete variable domain is EPEVTQTPSHQVTQMGQEVILRCVPISNHLYFYWYRQILGQKVEFLVSFYNNEISEKSEIFDDQFSVERPDGSNFTLKIRSTKLEDSAMYFCASSELAGDYNEQFFGPGTRLTVL.